The rows below give T cell receptor beta chains drawn from one sample of a study of T cell changes during pregnancy in multiple sclerosis. Clones were sequenced by immunoSEQ multiplex PCR, and TCRdb holds only the in-frame ones, with some missing. The table includes roughly 30,000 clones, approximately 89% detected once. Here the sequenced sample was CD8+ T cells from peripheral blood mononuclear cells, taken in the first trimester of pregnancy. All receptors derive from a female donor with multiple sclerosis, enrolled in a pregnancy study. Each CDR3 is given with its conserved first and last residue. D genes are given only for firm matches. The size entry is marked missing in some rows and otherwise reads once, few, many or a size class.

D gene | clone size | J gene | V gene | CDR3 DNA | CDR3 protein
TRBD2 | NA | TRBJ2-3 | TRBV11-2 | TGTGCCAGCAGCCCGGGACTAGCGGGGAGGGAAAGAGATACGCAGTATTTT | CASSPGLAGRERDTQYF
TRBD1 | NA | TRBJ1-2 | TRBV13 | TGTGCCGGTATAGACAGGGGTCGCCGGGATGGCTACACCTTC | CAGIDRGRRDGYTF
TRBD1 | few | TRBJ2-7 | TRBV10-2 | TGCGCCAGCAGTGATAGGGACAGCTCCTACGAGCAGTACTTC | CASSDRDSSYEQYF
NA | NA | TRBJ2-1 | TRBV6-4 | TGTGCCAGCAGTGGCACTAGCACGGAAGCAAAGTTCTTC | CASSGTSTEAKFF
TRBD1 | NA | TRBJ2-2 | TRBV6-4 | TGTGCCAGCAGCGAGACAGGGGGAGGCACCGGGGAGCTGTTTTTT | CASSETGGGTGELFF
NA | once | TRBJ1-1 | TRBV6-1 | TGTGCCAGCAGTGAAGGAGGTATGGGGCCCCTATTTCAGACTGAAGCTTTCTTT | CASSEGGMGPLFQTEAFF
NA | NA | TRBJ2-7 | TRBV19 | TGTGCCAGTAGCGCGGGGCCTTCCTACGAGCAGTACTTC | CASSAGPSYEQYF
TRBD1 | NA | TRBJ2-1 | TRBV10-3 | TGTGCCATCAGTGGGGACAGGGGCACCTACAATGAGCAGTTCTTC | CAISGDRGTYNEQFF
TRBD2 | NA | TRBJ2-1 | TRBV4-1 | TGCGCCAGCAGCCATCCGGGACTAGCTGGGAATGAGCAGTTCTTC | CASSHPGLAGNEQFF
NA | NA | TRBJ2-2 | TRBV7-3 | TGTGCCAGCAGCCAGGGACAAAACACCGGGGAGCTGTTTTTT | CASSQGQNTGELFF
NA | NA | TRBJ2-5 | TRBV4-1 | TGCGCCAGCAGCCCAGGGAAAGTGCTGGAGGAGACCCAGTACTTC | CASSPGKVLEETQYF
NA | once | TRBJ2-7 | TRBV5-6 | TGTGCCAGCAGCTTGTCAGGAGGACAGTCAGCTGGCGAGCAGTACTTC | CASSLSGGQSAGEQYF
NA | NA | TRBJ2-3 | TRBV13 | TGTGCCAGCGCCGACTGGGTGAGCACAGATACGCAGTATTTT | CASADWVSTDTQYF
NA | NA | TRBJ2-2 | TRBV29-1 | TGCAGCGTTAACAGGGTAGACACCGGGGAGCTGTTTTTT | CSVNRVDTGELFF
TRBD2 | NA | TRBJ2-1 | TRBV6-1 | TGTGCCAGCAGCGATACTAGCGGGTCCTACAATGAGCAGTTCTTC | CASSDTSGSYNEQFF
NA | NA | TRBJ2-7 | TRBV5-1 | TGCGCCAGCAGCCCCAGGGGGGTCGTCGCCTACGAGCAGTACTTC | CASSPRGVVAYEQYF
TRBD1 | NA | TRBJ2-7 | TRBV5-1 | TGCGCCAGCAGCTGGGGGACAGGACGCTACGAGCAGTACTTC | CASSWGTGRYEQYF
NA | NA | TRBJ2-5 | TRBV4-1 | TGCGCCAGCAGCCAAGCCCCGGGACTCTATCGAGAGACCCAGTACTTC | CASSQAPGLYRETQYF
TRBD2 | NA | TRBJ2-1 | TRBV4-1 | TGCGCCAGCAGCCCTCTAGCGGACTCCTACAATGAGCAGTTCTTC | CASSPLADSYNEQFF
NA | few | TRBJ1-5 | TRBV25-1 | TGTGCCAGCAGTCCTTCGGGCGGGAATCAGCCCCAGCATTTT | CASSPSGGNQPQHF
TRBD1 | NA | TRBJ2-3 | TRBV4-1 | TGCGCCAGCAGCCAATACCGGGACAGGGTTTTTAGAGATACGCAGTATTTT | CASSQYRDRVFRDTQYF
TRBD1 | medium-sized | TRBJ1-3 | TRBV29-1 | TGCAGCGTATCATCCCGGGACAGGGACTCTGGAAACACCATATATTTT | CSVSSRDRDSGNTIYF
TRBD1 | NA | TRBJ2-3 | TRBV2 | TGTGCCAGCAGTGCCGGGACAGGGTTAACAGATACGCAGTATTTT | CASSAGTGLTDTQYF
TRBD1 | NA | TRBJ2-7 | TRBV18 | TGTGCCAGCTCACCCCCCCCGGGACAGGATTCCTACGAGCAGTACTTC | CASSPPPGQDSYEQYF
NA | NA | TRBJ1-1 | TRBV21-1 | TGTGCCAGCAGCAAATGTAGCAGATCCACTGAAGCTTTCTTT | CASSKCSRSTEAFF
NA | NA | TRBJ1-2 | TRBV6-5 | TGTGCCAGCAGTTACACCTACAGGGCTAACTATGGCTACACCTTC | CASSYTYRANYGYTF
TRBD2 | NA | TRBJ2-7 | TRBV9 | TGTGCCAGCAGCGCCCCTGGGACTAGCGGCTACGAGCAGTACTTC | CASSAPGTSGYEQYF
NA | NA | TRBJ2-7 | TRBV6-5 | TGTGCCAGCAGTTACTGGAGCGGGTCGTCCCTCGAGCAGTACTTC | CASSYWSGSSLEQYF
NA | once | TRBJ2-7 | TRBV5-1 | TGCGCCAGCAGCTTGGCCGGGATCCTATACGAGCAGTACTTC | CASSLAGILYEQYF
NA | NA | TRBJ2-1 | TRBV7-6 | TGTGCCAGCAGCCTGAGTGAGGACAATGAGCAGTTCTTC | CASSLSEDNEQFF
TRBD1 | NA | TRBJ2-7 | TRBV7-6 | TGTGCCAGCAGCTTAGGAACAGGGGCCGATTACGAGCAGTACTTC | CASSLGTGADYEQYF
NA | NA | TRBJ1-1 | TRBV27 | TGTGCCAGCAGTGCGGGAGCCTGGGCTGAAGCTTTCTTT | CASSAGAWAEAFF
NA | NA | TRBJ1-5 | TRBV27 | TGTGCCAGCGGGGGCAGCGCCAATCAGCCCCAGCATTTT | CASGGSANQPQHF
TRBD2 | NA | TRBJ2-7 | TRBV11-2 | TGTGCCAGCGCACAATACGGGACTAGCGGGAACGAGCAGTACTTC | CASAQYGTSGNEQYF
TRBD2 | NA | TRBJ2-5 | TRBV10-1 | TGCGCCAGCAGTGATAGCGGGAGTGTCGAGACCCAGTACTTC | CASSDSGSVETQYF
TRBD2 | once | TRBJ2-1 | TRBV5-6 | TGTGCCAGCAGCTTGGGGACTAGTAATGAGCAGTTCTTC | CASSLGTSNEQFF
NA | once | TRBJ2-1 | TRBV7-2 | TGTGCCAGCAGCTTAGCGGGCAGCTACAATGAGCAGTTCTTC | CASSLAGSYNEQFF
NA | NA | TRBJ1-2 | TRBV27 | TGTGCCAGCCGTCCTCGAGACAGTTCCTTCTATGGCTACACCTTC | CASRPRDSSFYGYTF
NA | NA | TRBJ2-3 | TRBV11-2 | TGTGCCAGCAGCTACTTTTCGGGTAGCACAGATACGCAGTATTTT | CASSYFSGSTDTQYF
NA | NA | TRBJ2-3 | TRBV7-8 | TGTGCCAGCAGCCACGGAGATACGCAGTATTTT | CASSHGDTQYF
TRBD2 | NA | TRBJ2-5 | TRBV5-1 | TGCGCCAGCAGTTTCGGGGGGACGGACTTCAACCTTTTGTACCAAGAGACCCAGTACTTC | CASSFGGTDFNLLYQETQYF
TRBD2 | NA | TRBJ2-7 | TRBV13 | TGTGCCAGCAGCTCCGGTAGTGAGGGACTAATAAGCTACGAGCAGTACTTC | CASSSGSEGLISYEQYF
TRBD2 | NA | TRBJ2-1 | TRBV10-3 | TGTGCCATCAGTGATAGCGGGACCAACAATGAGCAGTTCTTC | CAISDSGTNNEQFF
TRBD1 | once | TRBJ1-2 | TRBV7-9 | TGTGCCAGCAGCAACCGGGACAGTCTCGATGGCTACACCTTC | CASSNRDSLDGYTF
NA | NA | TRBJ2-7 | TRBV18 | TGTGCCAGCTCACCTTCAGGGGCAGCGTACGAGCAGTACTTC | CASSPSGAAYEQYF
TRBD2 | NA | TRBJ2-1 | TRBV28 | TGTGCCAGCAGTCCCCGCGCGGGGGTCTACAATGAGCAGTTCTTC | CASSPRAGVYNEQFF
NA | NA | TRBJ1-2 | TRBV6-5 | TGTGCCAGCAGTTACTCGCAGGGCGCTGGCTACACCTTC | CASSYSQGAGYTF
TRBD2 | NA | TRBJ2-1 | TRBV5-1 | TGCGCCAGCAGCTTCCGTAAGGCGGGAGTCTATGAGCAGTTCTTC | CASSFRKAGVYEQFF
NA | NA | TRBJ1-1 | TRBV29-1 | TGCAGCGGCTGGGGGGACACTGAAGCTTTCTTT | CSGWGDTEAFF
TRBD2 | NA | TRBJ2-7 | TRBV4-2 | TGTGCCAGCAGCCCGGCGGCTAGCGGTGATTACGAGCAGTACTTC | CASSPAASGDYEQYF
NA | NA | TRBJ2-3 | TRBV30 | TGTGCCGTGAGCGGGCTAAGCACAGATACGCAGTATTTT | CAVSGLSTDTQYF
NA | NA | TRBJ2-7 | TRBV5-1 | TGCGCCAGCAGGCCACCCGGGGCCTACGAGCAGTACTTC | CASRPPGAYEQYF
TRBD1 | NA | TRBJ1-2 | TRBV11-2 | TGTGCCAGCAGCGAAGGGACAGTAAATAACTATGGCTACACCTTC | CASSEGTVNNYGYTF
NA | NA | TRBJ2-7 | TRBV27 | TGTGCCAGCAGTTTAAGTCGGTTCTACGAGCAGTACTTC | CASSLSRFYEQYF
TRBD2 | NA | TRBJ2-1 | TRBV7-9 | TGTGCCAGCAGCCAACTAAGCGGGAGGGTAACCTACAATGAGCAGTTCTTC | CASSQLSGRVTYNEQFF
NA | NA | TRBJ2-1 | TRBV6-5 | TGTGCCAGCAGTTACTCGGACAGCAATGAGCAGTTCTTC | CASSYSDSNEQFF
TRBD2 | NA | TRBJ2-3 | TRBV10-1 | TGCGCCAGCAGTCCCTCGGGGGGAGATACGCAGTATTTT | CASSPSGGDTQYF